One and the same sample provided the 22 T cell receptor beta chains below, sequenced in a study of cytomegalovirus exposure and HLA in healthy donors. 60 Vbeta and 13 Jbeta primers were used in PCR. Method: immunoSEQ multiplex PCR; TCRdb's copy keeps in-frame clones and lacks some. The sample lists about 140,000 clones; 70% to 85% were seen once. Source material: PBMCs. All receptors come from a middle-aged man in good health and CMV-seropositive.

V gene TRBV2 combines with J gene TRBJ1-2; 7 nucleotides match TRBD1. CDR1 SNHLY and CDR2 FYNNEI come from the germline V gene. Unmatched junction bases numbered 3, after V lost 5 bases and J lost 3 bases. CDR3 length: 13 amino acids. This CDR3 reads CASSLDRDYGYTF. The CDR3 nucleotides are TGTGCCAGCAGTTTAGACAGGGACTATGGCTACACCTTC.

A single count supports this clone. Germline and junction disagree at one end, which may indicate a read error. The chain recombines TRBV7-9 with TRBJ2-7; TRBD2 might be the D (5 bases). The CDR3 extends over 14 amino acids. From germline, CDR1 is SEHNR and CDR2 FQNEAQ (reference sequence). CDR3 in amino acids: CSSSLVEGLYEQYF. The CDR3 DNA sequence: TGTTCCAGCAGCTTAGTAGAGGGTCTCTACGAGCAGTACTTC.

This chain links TRBV5-6 with TRBJ1-5; D is unclear. The length of the CDR3 is 13 residues. Trimming removed 1 base from V and 4 bases from J, with 6 bases in between. Germline V gene sequence: CDR1 SGHDT, CDR2 YYEEEE. CDR3 nucleotides: TGTGCCAGCAGCTTGTCCCCAAATCAGCCCCAGCATTTT. This encodes CASSLSPNQPQHF.

The chain has TRBV7-2 and TRBJ2-5, with 7 bases that match TRBD1. The germline V gene has CDR1 SGHTA and CDR2 FQGNSA. The V segment lost 2 bases and the J segment 3 bases; nucleotides outside the gene matches: 3. The CDR3 runs 14 residues. The CDR3 here is CASSLSGTEETQYF. The CDR3 DNA follows: TGTGCCAGCAGCTTATCAGGGACAGAAGAGACCCAGTACTTC.

Comment on this clone: The sample contains more than one DNA sequence encoding this CDR3. V and J are TRBV5-4 and TRBJ1-2; D not certain. The CDR3 covers 15 residues. V dropped 0 bases and J dropped 3 bases, with 12 bases sitting between them. CDR1 SGHNT and CDR2 YYREEE come from the germline V gene (reference sequence). For the CDR3, the DNA is TGTGCCAGCAGCTTGGAGCAAGGGAGCGACTATGGCTACACCTTC. This codes for CASSLEQGSDYGYTF.

This rearrangement joins TRBV28 to TRBJ2-1; 7 bases fit TRBD1. Unmatched junction bases numbered 4, after V lost 8 bases and J lost 3 bases. Germline V gives CDR1 MDHEN, CDR2 SYDVKM. The CDR3 has 13 amino acids. The CDR3 protein is CASVGQVYNEQFF. DNA for the CDR3: TGTGCCAGCGTCGGACAGGTCTACAATGAGCAGTTCTTC.

The chain combines TRBV4-1 with TRBJ2-3; 13 nucleotides align to TRBD2. The germline gives CDR1 MGHRA, CDR2 YSYEKL. CDR3 length: 19 amino acids. V lost 0 bases, J lost 4 bases, and 10 bases stayed unmatched. The chain's CDR3 is CASSQDAFGTSGNADTQYF. Here the CDR3 DNA reads TGCGCCAGCAGCCAAGATGCGTTCGGGACTAGCGGGAACGCAGATACGCAGTATTTT.

The chain recombines TRBV4-1 with TRBJ2-3, with 7 bases matching TRBD2. CDR1 and CDR2 from the germline V gene are MGHRA and YSYEKL. The CDR3 contains 16 residues. With V trimmed by 1 base and J by 2 bases, 6 bases remained unmatched. The CDR3 bases are TGCGCCAGCAGCCAAGGGGCGGCGGGAGACACAGATACGCAGTATTTT. It encodes CASSQGAAGDTDTQYF.

The chain couples TRBV27 to TRBJ2-2; 11 nucleotides match TRBD1. Germline V gene sequence: CDR1 MNHEY, CDR2 SMNVEV (reference sequence). The V and J ends lost 1 base and 6 bases, in that order; junction bases with no gene match: 7. The CDR3 is 17 residues long. For the CDR3, the DNA is TGTGCCAGCAGTTTATTGAAGCGGACAGGGGGCTCCGGGGAGCTGTTTTTT. This gives the protein CASSLLKRTGGSGELFF.

The rearrangement joins TRBV5-5 to TRBJ2-7; D is perhaps TRBD2 (5 bases). Germline loops: CDR1 SGHKS, CDR2 YYEKEE (reference sequence). The CDR3 has 15 amino acids. The V gene lost 0 bases and the J gene lost 3 bases, with 13 bases spanning the gap. The CDR3 nucleotides are TGTGCCAGCAGCTTGGTTACCGGGCGGGTCTACGAGCAGTACTTC. Encoded protein: CASSLVTGRVYEQYF.

This clone appeared a single time. This chain links TRBV10-3 with TRBJ2-5, with 10 nucleotides matching TRBD2. The J call is in doubt because the DNA end fits TRBJ2-7 better. The CDR3 covers 15 residues. The germline CDR1 and CDR2 sequences are ENHRY and SYGVKD. The CDR3 is CAIRAAGTSVDEQYF. CDR3 nucleotides: TGTGCCATCAGAGCCGCTGGGACTAGCGTTGACGAGCAGTACTTC.

This clone was recorded a few times. This chain uses TRBV5-6 with TRBJ2-1, with TRBD2 matching over 9 bases. V dropped 4 bases and J dropped 3; count of bases not matched to a gene: 8. Looked up from germline, CDR1 is SGHDT and CDR2 is YYEEEE. The CDR3 totals 16 residues. DNA for the CDR3: TGTGCCAGCAGCATCACTCTAGCGGGGTACTACAATGAGCAGTTCTTC. The encoded protein is CASSITLAGYYNEQFF. The full variable domain, completed using reference TRBV5-6 and TRBJ2-1, is DAGVTQSPTHLIKTRGQQVTLRCSPKSGHDTVSWYQQALGQGPQFIFQYYEEEERQRGNFPDRFSGHQFPNYSSELNVNALLLGDSALYLCASSITLAGYYNEQFFGPGTRLTVL.

The chain is built from TRBV7-9 and TRBJ1-1, with D perhaps matching TRBD1 (5 bases). The CDR3 is 16 residues long. Germline CDR1 and CDR2: SEHNR and FQNEAQ (reference sequence). V lost 5 bases, J lost 1 base, and 17 bases lay in between. This chain's CDR3 is CASSPPGVAGNTEAFF. The DNA of the CDR3 is TGTGCCAGCAGCCCCCCGGGGGTGGCTGGGAACACTGAAGCTTTCTTT.

The gene calls are TRBV6-5 and TRBJ1-6, with TRBD1 identical over 8 bases. V shed 0 bases, J shed 7 bases, and the junction held 2 bases outside the gene matches. This CDR3 comprises 15 residues. Germline loops: CDR1 MNHEY, CDR2 SVGAGI. The CDR3 spells CASSYSRQGNSPLHF. CDR3 nucleotide sequence: TGTGCCAGCAGTTACTCGAGACAGGGGAATTCACCCCTCCACTTT.

The chain employs TRBV12-5 and TRBJ2-2; 11 nucleotides line up with TRBD2. Trimming removed 6 bases from V and 2 bases from J; junction bases left unmatched: 2. The germline V gene has CDR1 LGHNT and CDR2 FRNRAP. This CDR3 spans 15 amino acids. CDR3 DNA sequence: TGTGCTAGTGGGGGACTAGCGGTTAACACCGGGGAGCTGTTTTTT. The encoded protein is CASGGLAVNTGELFF.

The chain couples TRBV7-6 to TRBJ1-3; tentatively, D is TRBD1 (5 bases). CDR3 size: 16 residues. V was shortened by 5 bases and J by 1 base, with 15 bases between the two germline ends. The germline gives CDR1 SGHVS, CDR2 FNYEAQ. Here the CDR3 reads CASSRGVGSSGNTIYF. CDR3 nucleotides: TGTGCCAGCAGCCGGGGGGTGGGGTCTTCTGGAAACACCATATATTTT.

The rearrangement uses TRBV7-3 and TRBJ2-1; 7 nucleotides match TRBD2. Germline V gene lookup returns CDR1 SGHTA and CDR2 FQGTGA. The length of the CDR3 is 14 residues. The V and J ends lost 5 bases and 4 bases, in that order; junction bases with no gene match: 5. The CDR3 sequence is CASSPGGSYNEQFF. The CDR3 nucleotides read TGTGCCAGCAGCCCGGGAGGTTCATACAATGAGCAGTTCTTC.

The chain combines TRBV5-1 with TRBJ1-5; TRBD1 agrees at 7 bases. There are 15 residues in the CDR3. V lost 4 bases and J lost 0; bases outside the gene matches: 4. From germline, CDR1 is SGHRS and CDR2 YFSETQ. The CDR3 DNA follows: TGCGCCAGCAGCGAGACAGGGTATAGCAATCAGCCCCAGCATTTT. Amino acids: CASSETGYSNQPQHF.

This chain connects TRBV5-5 to TRBJ1-4, with a tentative D call TRBD1 (5 bases). The V end lost 2 bases, the J end lost 8 bases, and 13 bases lay between the germline ends. The CDR3 loop spans 14 amino acids. Germline CDR1 and CDR2: SGHKS and YYEKEE (reference sequence). The DNA of the CDR3 is TGTGCCAGCAGCTTAAGGGGTGTTAGGGAAAAACTGTTTTTT. Its protein is CASSLRGVREKLFF.

The CDR3 loop reads CASSLGQVADTQYF. The CDR3 nucleotides read TGTGCCAGCAGCTTGGGGCAGGTAGCAGATACGCAGTATTTT. The V call is TRBV5-5, the J call TRBJ2-3, with D unclear. Germline V lookup: CDR1 SGHKS, CDR2 YYEKEE (reference sequence). There are 14 residues in the CDR3. V was clipped by 0 bases and J by 4 bases, with 9 bases between them.

The rearrangement joins TRBV19 to TRBJ1-1; D unclear. Germline V lookup: CDR1 LNHDA, CDR2 SQIVND (reference sequence). The CDR3 consists of 12 residues. Trimming removed 3 bases at V and 3 bases at J, with 5 bases between. Here the CDR3 reads CASSMEDTEAFF. The CDR3 nucleotides read TGTGCCAGTAGTATGGAGGACACTGAAGCTTTCTTT.

The V call is TRBV6-4, the J call TRBJ2-3; 9 bases line up with TRBD2. There are 18 residues in the CDR3. V shed 4 bases and J 2 bases; nucleotides not matched to a gene: 13. CDR1 and CDR2 (germline): MRHNA, SNTAGT. The CDR3: CASSVFSGRPLNTDTQYF. CDR3 in DNA: TGTGCCAGCAGTGTCTTTAGCGGGAGACCCCTCAACACAGATACGCAGTATTTT.